What follows describes a single T cell receptor beta chain. Its antigen is not identified. Germline assignment: CDR1 SEHNR and CDR2 FQNEAQ (reference sequence). The CDR3 covers 13 residues. V lost 8 bases, J lost 2 bases, and 10 bases lay in between. This specimen comes from a study of molecular identifiers for immune sequencing clone quantification. Study context: Split five ways in replicates, RNA from roughly 20,000 or 100,000 naive CD8 cells had four portions sequenced. Overall study findings and caveats: Shared barcodes on identical TCR molecules could underestimate the sizes of highly expanded clones. Clones that had above 20 RNA copies took up over 97% of effector molecules but under 1% in naive cells.

Previously described methods and listed TCR primers were employed for the bulk TCR libraries. TCRdb analysed the PCR reads with MiXCR anew, one entry per CDR3 protein. Counted here are some 590,000 distinct CDR3 sequences, about 25% occurring once; the ten biggest clones make up about 0.73%. The rearrangement joins TRBV7-9 to TRBJ2-1, with D hard to call. Sequencing was done on a sample of naive CD8+ T cells from blood, with Jurkat cell RNA spiked in. Regarding subset: FACS-sorted CD8+CD4-CCR7+CD45RA+ naive T cells. This sequence originates from a human donor in good health. Some libraries in this study had Jurkat cell RNA spiked in. The CDR3 DNA follows: TGTGCCAGCCGCTGGATTCCCTACAATGAGCAGTTCTTC. Its protein product is CASRWIPYNEQFF.